This is a list of T cell receptor beta chains from one sample in a study of Ad26.COV2.S vaccination and SARS-CoV-2 variants. Profiled with immunoSEQ multiplex PCR; TCRdb holds only in-frame clones, not every one. The data show approximately 400,000 clones, 90% to 95% seen once. The input for sequencing was peripheral blood, taken after recovery from COVID-19. Every receptor here comes from a human donor who had recovered from COVID-19. Both conserved end residues are part of each CDR3. Each record gives: D gene, CDR3 length, J gene, V gene, clone size, CDR3 DNA, CDR3 protein. D genes are given only for firm matches. Only some rows state a clone size, as once, few, many or a class for expanded clones.

d_gene: TRBD1
len: 16
j_gene: TRBJ2-2
v_gene: TRBV18
abundance: NA
CDR3nt: TGTGCCAGCTCACCACCGTCAGGGGGAGTTGCCGGGGAGCTGTTTTTT
CDR3aa: CASSPPSGGVAGELFF

d_gene: NA
len: 14
j_gene: TRBJ1-6
v_gene: TRBV4-1
abundance: once
CDR3nt: TGCGCCAGCAGCCAAGATAGGGGGAATTCACCCCTCCACTTT
CDR3aa: CASSQDRGNSPLHF

d_gene: NA
len: 15
j_gene: TRBJ2-3
v_gene: TRBV6-2/TRBV6-3
abundance: NA
CDR3nt: TGTGCCAGCAGTTCATCAATCAGGGGCACAGATACGCAGTATTTT
CDR3aa: CASSSSIRGTDTQYF

d_gene: NA
len: 14
j_gene: TRBJ1-2
v_gene: TRBV25-1
abundance: once
CDR3nt: TGTGCCAGCAGTGAATTGCACCCTGAAGATGGCTACACCTTC
CDR3aa: CASSELHPEDGYTF

d_gene: TRBD1
len: 13
j_gene: TRBJ1-5
v_gene: TRBV2
abundance: NA
CDR3nt: TGTGCCAGCAGTGGACAGGGAGGTCAGCCCCAGCATTTT
CDR3aa: CASSGQGGQPQHF

d_gene: NA
len: 11
j_gene: TRBJ2-1
v_gene: TRBV5-1
abundance: once
CDR3nt: TGCGCCAGCAGCCTTAACAATGAGCAGTTCTTC
CDR3aa: CASSLNNEQFF

d_gene: TRBD1
len: 12
j_gene: TRBJ1-3
v_gene: TRBV29-1
abundance: NA
CDR3nt: TGCAGCGCGCGGACAGGGGGGAACACCATATATTTT
CDR3aa: CSARTGGNTIYF

d_gene: NA
len: 14
j_gene: TRBJ1-2
v_gene: TRBV6-5
abundance: NA
CDR3nt: TGTGCCAGCAGTTACGATCCCATAGACTATGGCTACACCTTC
CDR3aa: CASSYDPIDYGYTF

d_gene: NA
len: 17
j_gene: TRBJ2-2
v_gene: TRBV7-3
abundance: NA
CDR3nt: TGTGCCAGCAGCCGATGGTCGGGGGGCCCGGGCACCGGGGAGCTGTTTTTT
CDR3aa: CASSRWSGGPGTGELFF

d_gene: NA
len: 14
j_gene: TRBJ2-2
v_gene: TRBV5-1
abundance: NA
CDR3nt: TGCGCCAGCAGCTTGGCACAGAGGACCGGGGAGCTGTTTTTT
CDR3aa: CASSLAQRTGELFF

d_gene: TRBD1
len: 19
j_gene: TRBJ1-5
v_gene: TRBV27
abundance: once
CDR3nt: TGTGCCAGCAGTGCCATTCGACAGGGTGGCCCATTTAAAAGTCAGCCCCAGCATTTT
CDR3aa: CASSAIRQGGPFKSQPQHF